These T cell receptor beta chains were read from a single sample in a study of beta chain features in type 1 diabetes. This table comes from immunoSEQ multiplex PCR, and its TCRdb copy is limited to in-frame clones, with some not included. The sample records roughly 14,000 clones, around three fifths being singletons. Specimen: stem cell memory CD4+ T cells from blood. The receptors derive from a woman aged 18-30 years with type 1 diabetes. Each CDR3 is given with its conserved first and last residue. Fields, in order: D gene, clone size, V gene, J gene, CDR3 DNA, CDR3 protein. The D gene is left open where the match is weak. Some rows have no size entry. The others give once, few or many, or a class for an expanded clone.

-	-	TRBV7-3	TRBJ2-5	TGTGCCAGCAGCTTAATTGGGGCACCAGGGGAGACCCAGTACTTC	CASSLIGAPGETQYF
TRBD2	few	TRBV19	TRBJ2-7	TGTGCCAGTACCGCCGGGACTACGCACGAGCAGTACTTC	CASTAGTTHEQYF
TRBD2	few	TRBV18	TRBJ2-5	TGTGCCAGCTCCCCCTCTATGGGGGGGCAAGAGACCCAGTACTTC	CASSPSMGGQETQYF
-	-	TRBV5-1	TRBJ2-1	TGCGCCAGCAGCCAGACCGACAGAGAGCAGTTCTTC	CASSQTDREQFF
-	few	TRBV2	TRBJ1-6	TGTGCCACAGACACCGGAACTCGGGGTAATTCACCCCTCCACTTT	CATDTGTRGNSPLHF
TRBD1	-	TRBV11-2	TRBJ2-1	TGTGCCAGCAGCCCTACCCACAGGGGGAGAGTTGATTGGAATGAGCAGTTCTTC	CASSPTHRGRVDWNEQFF
-	once	TRBV19	TRBJ1-1	TGTGCCACAGGAAGCTTCGGGGGGGGCACTGAAGCTTTCTTT	CATGSFGGGTEAFF
-	-	TRBV23-1	TRBJ2-1	TGCGCCAGCAGTCAATCGGAGGTGGGAGGGTTCTTC	CASSQSEVGGFF
-	-	TRBV11-2	TRBJ2-7	TGTGCCAGCAGCTTAGTGGCAGGCTCCTACGAGCAGTACTTC	CASSLVAGSYEQYF
TRBD1	-	TRBV11-3	TRBJ2-2	TGTGCCAGCAGCCCCGACCGGGACAGGGGGCGTTCCGGGGAGCTGTTTTTT	CASSPDRDRGRSGELFF
-	-	TRBV10-1	TRBJ2-5	TGCGCCAGCAGTGAGGCCCCTCGGGAGACCCAGTACTTC	CASSEAPRETQYF
-	few	TRBV7-2	TRBJ2-1	TGTGCCAGCAGCTACCAACAGGGTCTCAATGAGCAGTTCTTC	CASSYQQGLNEQFF
-	-	TRBV7-3	TRBJ1-1	TGTGCCAGCAGCTTCCCTAGGGTGGGGAGGACTGAAGCTTTCTTT	CASSFPRVGRTEAFF
-	once	TRBV14	TRBJ2-3	TGTGCCAGCAGCCAAGTGGGCTTTGGCACAGATACGCAGTATTTT	CASSQVGFGTDTQYF
TRBD2	-	TRBV5-1	TRBJ2-7	TGCGCCAGCAGCCCTAGCGGGGGCCTCCTGGAGCAGTACTTC	CASSPSGGLLEQYF
TRBD1	-	TRBV7-9	TRBJ1-1	TGTGCCAGCAGCTCCGTTGGACAGGGAGAGGGGCGAGACACTGAAGCTTTCTTT	CASSSVGQGEGRDTEAFF
TRBD1	-	TRBV6-6	TRBJ1-6	TGTGCCAGCAGACAGGGGCTTAATTCACCCCTCCACTTT	CASRQGLNSPLHF
-	-	TRBV9	TRBJ1-4	TGTGCCAGCAGCGTAGGGGCAGTTGCAACTAATGAAAAACTGTTTTTT	CASSVGAVATNEKLFF
TRBD1	once	TRBV10-1	TRBJ2-7	TGCGCCAGCTACCGGGGACAGCCACCCTACGAGCAGTACTTC	CASYRGQPPYEQYF
TRBD1	-	TRBV19	TRBJ2-7	TGTGCCAGTGCACAGGGGATCTTGGGTGAGCAGTACTTC	CASAQGILGEQYF
-	-	TRBV5-1	TRBJ2-6	TGCGCCAGCAGCCTCGACAGCTCTGGGGCCAACGTCCTGACTTTC	CASSLDSSGANVLTF
-	few	TRBV7-2	TRBJ2-5	TGTGCCAGCAGCTTAGGATATGAGTATGGTTTCCAAGAGACCCAGTACTTC	CASSLGYEYGFQETQYF
-	-	TRBV13	TRBJ1-4	TGTGCCAGCAACCAGTATAAGGACAAGATTTTT	CASNQYKDKIF
-	-	TRBV5-5	TRBJ2-5	TGTGCCAGCAGATTCGAACCTTTGAGCGTTGGAGAGACCCAGTACTTC	CASRFEPLSVGETQYF
-	-	TRBV29-1	TRBJ1-2	TGCAGCGTGCTGACAGCCCGCCAACATGGCTACACCTTC	CSVLTARQHGYTF
-	-	TRBV7-2	TRBJ2-3	TGTGCCAGCCTAAGGGCGACAGCCACAGATACGCAGTATTTT	CASLRATATDTQYF
TRBD1	-	TRBV28	TRBJ1-2	TGTGCCAGCAGTTCCCCAACAGGGGGCGGGTATGGCTACACCTTC	CASSSPTGGGYGYTF
-	-	TRBV6-6	TRBJ2-7	TGTGCCAGTAATCGGGACAAGTACTACGAGCAGTACTTC	CASNRDKYYEQYF
TRBD2	-	TRBV7-8	TRBJ2-7	TGTGCCAGCACCCTAGCGGGGGGGCCTCTAAACGAGCAGTACTTC	CASTLAGGPLNEQYF
-	few	TRBV19	TRBJ2-3	TGTGCCAGTAGTATAGCCCAGAAATCAGATACGCAGTATTTT	CASSIAQKSDTQYF
-	-	TRBV11-3	TRBJ1-1	TGTGCCAGCAGCTTAGCAGGGATGAACACTGAAGCTTTCTTT	CASSLAGMNTEAFF
-	-	TRBV28	TRBJ2-7	TGTGCCAGCAGTTTTTCCCCATCCTACGAGCAGTACTTC	CASSFSPSYEQYF
-	-	TRBV7-2	TRBJ2-2	TGTGCCAGCAGCTCGGAGGTGAAAGCGTACTTT	CASSSEVKAYF
TRBD1	-	TRBV6-5	TRBJ2-5	TGTGCCAGCCATGGTACCGGGACAGCTGAAGAGACCCAGTACTTC	CASHGTGTAEETQYF
TRBD1	-	TRBV19	TRBJ1-4	TGTGCCAGTAGTCTACCGGGACAGGGGGCTAAAAAACTGTTTTTT	CASSLPGQGAKKLFF
-	few	TRBV5-6	TRBJ2-7	TGTGCCAGCAGCAGGGACACTACCGAGCAGTACTTC	CASSRDTTEQYF
TRBD1	-	TRBV18	TRBJ2-7	TGTGCCAGCTCACCGGCTAGTGCGGCAGGGGGCCACGAGCAGTACTTC	CASSPASAAGGHEQYF
-	-	TRBV28	TRBJ2-5	TGTGCCAGCAGCCCAACGGTAGAGACCCAGTACTTC	CASSPTVETQYF
-	-	TRBV14	TRBJ1-1	TGTGCCAGCCACATTTCAGGGCGCGCTGAAGCTTTCTTT	CASHISGRAEAFF
TRBD2	few	TRBV2	TRBJ2-1	TGTGCCAGAAGAAAAAGCGGGACCGGGAGCACCTACAATGAGCAGTTCTTC	CARRKSGTGSTYNEQFF
TRBD1	few	TRBV27	TRBJ2-5	TGTGCCAGCAGCTTCAGGGGGAGACAAGAGACCCAGTACTTC	CASSFRGRQETQYF
-	once	TRBV10-3	TRBJ2-6	TGTGCCATCAGTGAGTCTGGGCAGGGAAACCCTTCTGGGGCCAACGTCCTGACTTTC	CAISESGQGNPSGANVLTF
TRBD2	-	TRBV5-1	TRBJ2-5	TGCGCCAGCAGCTTGACGCGACTAGCGGGAGGGACGGAGACCCAGTACTTC	CASSLTRLAGGTETQYF
-	few	TRBV4-2	TRBJ1-6	TGTGCCAGCAGCCAAGAGGTCCAGGGAAGCTCACCCCTCCACTTT	CASSQEVQGSSPLHF
-	-	TRBV4-1	TRBJ1-3	TGCGCCAGCAGCCAAGATGGGGGGACCGCCACTGGAAACACCATATATTTT	CASSQDGGTATGNTIYF
TRBD1	-	TRBV4-3	TRBJ1-2	TGCGCCAGCAGCCCGGCGGGCCTACAGGGGACAGGCGGCTACACCTTC	CASSPAGLQGTGGYTF
TRBD1	-	TRBV2	TRBJ2-1	TGTGCCTCCAACAGGGGGGCTTACAATGAGCAGTTCTTC	CASNRGAYNEQFF
TRBD1	-	TRBV19	TRBJ1-5	TGTGCCAGTAGTGGGACAGGGGGCAATCAGCCCCAGCATTTT	CASSGTGGNQPQHF
TRBD2	few	TRBV15	TRBJ2-3	TGTGCCACCAGCAGAGGCGGGGGGGCCGCAGATACGCAGTATTTT	CATSRGGGAADTQYF
-	-	TRBV9	TRBJ1-1	TGTGCCAGCAGCGTAGACGGGAACACTGAAGCTTTCTTT	CASSVDGNTEAFF
TRBD2	-	TRBV18	TRBJ2-6	TGTGCCAGCTCACCCCCGCCTAGCGGGAGAACTGGGGCCAACGTCCTGACTTTC	CASSPPPSGRTGANVLTF
-	-	TRBV6-6	TRBJ2-7	TGTGCCAGCAGTTACGGGGAGTACGAGCAGTACTTC	CASSYGEYEQYF
TRBD1	-	TRBV7-2	TRBJ1-2	TGTGCCAGCAGCCCGGGACAGGGGGCTGCTGGCTACACCTTC	CASSPGQGAAGYTF
-	-	TRBV5-4	TRBJ2-1	TGTGCCAGCAGCTTTACCGGGACTTTTAACAATGAGCAGTTCTTC	CASSFTGTFNNEQFF
-	few	TRBV4-3	TRBJ2-3	TGCGCCAGCAGCCAAGGCCGGGGGGCGCCCACAGATACGCAGTATTTT	CASSQGRGAPTDTQYF
TRBD2	-	TRBV4-2	TRBJ2-7	TGTGCCAGCAGCCAAGTGGAGGCGGGAGGGTATAGGAACGAGCAGTACTTC	CASSQVEAGGYRNEQYF
TRBD2	-	TRBV7-2	TRBJ2-5	TGTGCCAGCAGCTTAGCCCCAGCGGGAGGGGGTGAGACCCAGTACTTC	CASSLAPAGGGETQYF
TRBD1	-	TRBV6-6	TRBJ1-4	TGTGCCAGCAGTTCGACAGGGGAAGACGAAAAACTGTTTTTT	CASSSTGEDEKLFF
TRBD1	-	TRBV6-5	TRBJ2-1	TGTGCCAGCAGTTACGGGGGACAGAGCAATGAGCAGTTCTTC	CASSYGGQSNEQFF
-	-	TRBV7-2	TRBJ1-1	TGTGCCAGCAGCCCAGGGGAAACTGAAGCTTTCTTT	CASSPGETEAFF